The TCR beta chain under discussion was sequenced for a study of T cells in Graves' hyperthyroidism and ophthalmopathy. The CDR3 is 12 amino acids. V shed 11 bases and J shed 3 bases, with 13 bases lying between them. Germline V gene lookup returns CDR1 LNHDA and CDR2 SQIVND (reference sequence). RNA transcripts yielded amplified TCR beta CDR3 regions. TCR CDR3 underwent first-round RT-PCR with the HTBI primer set. One entry per CDR3 protein, called by TCRdb with MiXCR from the multiplex PCR reads. The repertoire holds about 380,000 distinct CDR3 sequences, with approximately 17% as singletons. The TCR originated in a man aged 18 to 35 with Graves' ophthalmopathy. The V and J genes are TRBV19 and TRBJ1-2; no clear D. Material for sequencing was blood. CDR3 in amino acids: CAASGGDYGYTF. In DNA form, the CDR3 reads TGTGCCGCCTCAGGTGGTGACTATGGCTACACCTTC. Drawing the rest from reference TRBV19 and TRBJ1-2, the complete variable domain is DGGITQSPKYLFRKEGQNVTLSCEQNLNHDAMYWYRQDPGQGLRLIYYSQIVNDFQKGDIAEGYSVSREKKESFPLTVTSAQKNPTAFYLCAASGGDYGYTFGSGTRLTVV.